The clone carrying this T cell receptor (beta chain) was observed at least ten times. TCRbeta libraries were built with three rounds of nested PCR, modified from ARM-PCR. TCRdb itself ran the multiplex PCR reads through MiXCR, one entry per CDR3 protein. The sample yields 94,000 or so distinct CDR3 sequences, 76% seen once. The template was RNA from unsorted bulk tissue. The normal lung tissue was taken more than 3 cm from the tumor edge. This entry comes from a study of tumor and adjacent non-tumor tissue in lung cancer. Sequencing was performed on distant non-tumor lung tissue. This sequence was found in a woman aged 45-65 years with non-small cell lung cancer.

The CDR3 here is CASSYRDHGSGANVLTF. The CDR3, as DNA: TGCGCCAGCAGCTACAGGGATCACGGCTCTGGGGCCAACGTCCTGACTTTC. The chain uses TRBV10-1 and TRBJ2-6; TRBD1 is a possible D gene (6 bases). This CDR3 contains 17 residues. The V end lost 6 bases, the J end lost 0 bases, and 15 bases lay between the germline ends. The germline gives CDR1 WNHNN, CDR2 SYGVQD (reference sequence).